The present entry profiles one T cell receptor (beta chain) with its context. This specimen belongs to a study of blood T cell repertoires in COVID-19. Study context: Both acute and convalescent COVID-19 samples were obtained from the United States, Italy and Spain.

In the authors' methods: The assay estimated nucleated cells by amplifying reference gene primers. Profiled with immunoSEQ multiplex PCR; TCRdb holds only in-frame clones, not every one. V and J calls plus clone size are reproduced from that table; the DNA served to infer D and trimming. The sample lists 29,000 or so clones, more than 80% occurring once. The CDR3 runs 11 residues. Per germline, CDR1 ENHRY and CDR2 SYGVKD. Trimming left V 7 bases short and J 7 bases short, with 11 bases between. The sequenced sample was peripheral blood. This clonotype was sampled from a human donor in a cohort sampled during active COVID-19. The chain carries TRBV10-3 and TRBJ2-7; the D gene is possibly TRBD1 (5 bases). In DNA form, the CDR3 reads TGTGCCATCAATAACAGGAATGAGCAGTACTTC. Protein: CAINNRNEQYF.